The 20 T cell receptor beta chains reported below all come from one sample, sequenced in a study of blood T cell repertoires in COVID-19. This table comes from immunoSEQ multiplex PCR, and its TCRdb copy is limited to in-frame clones, with some not included. The profile covers 110,000 to 150,000 clones, with around 82% appearing a single time and 5% taken by the ten largest. The sequenced sample consisted of peripheral blood. Every receptor here comes from a woman between 45 and 65 years old with acute or convalescent COVID-19.

This clone was detected only once. The V call is TRBV6-5, the J call TRBJ1-3; D is uncertain. The CDR3 totals 13 residues. The germline V gene has CDR1 MNHEY and CDR2 SVGAGI. Trimming removed 4 bases at V and 4 bases at J, with 8 bases between. In DNA form, the CDR3 reads TGTGCCAGCAGTTCCCCGAGAGGAAACACCATATATTTT. This codes for CASSSPRGNTIYF.

This chain links TRBV7-9 with TRBJ1-4; 8 bases agree with TRBD1. The CDR3 extends over 16 amino acids. Germline V gene data show CDR1 as SEHNR and CDR2 as FQNEAQ (reference sequence). J lost 6 bases, V lost 3 bases, and 9 bases had no gene match. CDR3 sequence reads: CASSFGTQGAHEKLFF. The CDR3 bases are TGTGCCAGCAGCTTCGGGACGCAGGGGGCTCATGAAAAACTGTTTTTT.

The rearrangement links TRBV7-9 to TRBJ2-7; 9 nucleotides align to TRBD1. CDR1 and CDR2 (germline): SEHNR, FQNEAQ (reference sequence). The V and J ends lost 4 bases and 3 bases, in that order; junction bases with no gene match: 7. The CDR3 length is 15 residues. The CDR3 spells CASSSPGQGVYEQYF. CDR3 DNA sequence: TGTGCCAGCAGCTCCCCGGGACAGGGCGTCTACGAGCAGTACTTC.

The chain recombines TRBV19 with TRBJ2-1, with TRBD2 matching over 10 bases. Looked up from germline, CDR1 is LNHDA and CDR2 is SQIVND (reference sequence). This CDR3 has 19 amino acids. V shed 0 bases and J 0 bases; nucleotides not matched to a gene: 8. CDR3 nucleotide sequence: TGTGCCAGTAGTATAGAAGCGACTAGCGGGTTTAGCTCCTACAATGAGCAGTTCTTC. It yields the protein CASSIEATSGFSSYNEQFF.

V usage is TRBV7-2 and J usage is TRBJ2-7; D not certain. The CDR3 loop spans 11 amino acids. V was clipped by 5 bases and J by 8 bases, with 10 bases between them. Looked up from germline, CDR1 is SGHTA and CDR2 is FQGNSA. CDR3 coding DNA: TGTGCCAGCAGCAACTTGCTTCAGCAGTACTTC. It yields the protein CASSNLLQQYF.

The rearrangement joins TRBV23-1 to TRBJ2-2; the D gene is possibly TRBD1 (6 bases). TRBV23-1 is known as an ORF, though its function is uncertain. V was pared by 6 bases and J by 3 bases, with 20 bases between. This CDR3 comprises 17 residues. The CDR3 DNA is TGCGCCAGCAGCCGGAGCCGACAGGTCGGTTACACCGGGGAGCTGTTTTTT. This codes for CASSRSRQVGYTGELFF.

The chain carries TRBV3-1 (or the pseudogene TRBV3-2) and TRBJ1-6, with 9 bases fitting TRBD1. The V gene's germline CDR1 is LGHDT and CDR2 YNNKEL (reference sequence). The length of the CDR3 is 15 residues. V lost 4 bases to trimming and J lost 8 bases; unmatched junction nucleotides: 6. CDR3 protein: CASSPLTGGDSPLHF. In DNA form, the CDR3 reads TGTGCCAGCAGCCCATTGACAGGGGGGGATTCACCCCTCCACTTT.

J is TRBJ2-3 and V is TRBV11-3, with TRBD1 identical over 9 bases. The V segment lost 4 bases and the J segment 0 bases; nucleotides outside the gene matches: 5. CDR3 length equals 16 residues. Germline V lookup: CDR1 SGHNT, CDR2 YENEEA. For the CDR3, the DNA is TGTGCCAGCAGCTCGGGACAGGGATCTAGCACAGATACGCAGTATTTT. It translates to CASSSGQGSSTDTQYF. Based on the CDR3 plus reference TRBV11-3 and TRBJ2-3, the full variable domain is EAGVVQSPRYKIIEKKQPVAFWCNPISGHNTLYWYLQNLGQGPELLIRYENEEAVDDSQLPKDRFSAERLKGVDSTLKIQPAELGDSAVYLCASSSGQGSSTDTQYFGPGTRLTVL.

This clone occurred once. This sequence joins TRBV5-4 and TRBJ1-4; D might be TRBD1 (6 bases). CDR3 size: 14 residues. Germline V gene data show CDR1 as SGHNT and CDR2 as YYREEE (reference sequence). V lost 5 bases to trimming and J lost 1 base, with 9 bases between them. The CDR3 is CASSPGQTNEKLFF. For the CDR3, the DNA is TGTGCCAGCAGTCCGGGACAAACTAATGAAAAACTGTTTTTT.

CDR3 sequence: CASSDSDQGGNEKLFF. CDR3 nucleotide sequence: TGTGCCAGCAGTGACTCGGATCAGGGAGGAAATGAAAAACTGTTTTTT. The chain recombines TRBV6-4 with TRBJ1-4; D may be TRBD1 (5 bases). Germline assignment: CDR1 MRHNA and CDR2 SNTAGT. The CDR3 spans 16 residues. Between the trimmed V and J ends, which lost 0 bases and 5 bases, there was a span of 13 bases.

The chain recombines TRBV5-1 with TRBJ1-1, with a possible D match to TRBD1 (6 bases). V lost 4 bases and J lost 0, with 10 bases in between. Germline CDR1 and CDR2: SGHRS and YFSETQ. The CDR3 consists of 14 residues. The chain's CDR3 is CASSHGQMNTEAFF. In DNA, the CDR3 is TGCGCCAGCAGCCACGGACAGATGAACACTGAAGCTTTCTTT.

The chain has TRBV2 and TRBJ2-7; 7 nucleotides match TRBD1. The CDR3 extends over 14 amino acids. Germline CDR1 reads SNHLY; CDR2 reads FYNNEI. Trimming cost V 5 bases and J 2 bases; bases outside gene matches: 6. CDR3 amino acids: CASSLQGLTYEQYF. The CDR3 DNA reads as TGTGCCAGCAGTCTACAGGGGCTGACCTACGAGCAGTACTTC.

V gene TRBV7-2 combines with J gene TRBJ1-4; D remains unclear. Germline V gives CDR1 SGHTA, CDR2 FQGNSA. Between the trimmed V and J ends, which lost 5 bases and 3 bases, there was a span of 4 bases. This CDR3 region has 12 residues. CDR3 amino acids: CASSRSNEKLFF. DNA for the CDR3: TGTGCCAGCAGCCGTTCTAATGAAAAACTGTTTTTT.

The chain uses TRBV12-3 or TRBV12-4 and TRBJ1-2; unclear D gene. V was clipped by 7 bases and J by 8 bases, with 11 bases between them. This CDR3 is built from 11 residues. The CDR3, as DNA: TGTGCCAGCACCACCACGAGGGGCTACACCTTC. Translating it yields CASTTTRGYTF.

This clone has a handful of counts. V is TRBV27 and J is TRBJ2-2, with no clear D. This CDR3 has 13 amino acids. Between the trimmed V and J ends, which lost 6 bases and 0 bases, there was a span of 5 bases. Germline CDR1 and CDR2: MNHEY and SMNVEV (reference sequence). CDR3 DNA: TGTGCCAGCAGACCGGCGAACACCGGGGAGCTGTTTTTT. Protein product: CASRPANTGELFF.

The chain has TRBV6-5 and TRBJ2-2; possibly TRBD1 for D (7 bases). Germline-derived CDR1 and CDR2 are MNHEY and SVGAGI. The CDR3 runs to 14 residues. V dropped 6 bases and J dropped 5 bases, with 13 bases sitting between them. Here the CDR3 reads CASSQGGRTGELFF. CDR3 DNA sequence: TGTGCCAGCAGCCAGGGGGGTCGAACCGGGGAGCTGTTTTTT.

The chain employs TRBV9 and TRBJ1-2, with TRBD1 as a possible D gene (5 bases). The CDR3 runs to 14 residues. Germline values: CDR1 SGDLS, CDR2 YYNGEE. The V end was cut by 3 bases, the J end by 6 bases, with 15 bases between. The CDR3 sequence is CASSEGYRANGYTF. The CDR3 region has the DNA TGTGCCAGCAGCGAGGGGTATCGAGCGAATGGCTACACCTTC.

This sequence joins TRBV7-2 and TRBJ2-3, with D maybe TRBD2 (5 bases). CDR1 is SGHTA, CDR2 FQGNSA, per germline. There are 16 residues in the CDR3. V lost 5 bases and J 1 base, leaving 16 bases between the germline ends. The CDR3 DNA sequence: TGTGCCAGCAGCCCGGACTCCCCCTGGGGCACAGATACGCAGTATTTT. Translated: CASSPDSPWGTDTQYF.

The chain couples TRBV28 to TRBJ1-1; D perhaps matches TRBD1 (5 bases). The CDR3 loop spans 14 amino acids. V lost 7 bases and J 6 bases, leaving 18 bases between the germline ends. Germline CDR1 and CDR2: MDHEN and SYDVKM. CDR3: CASIWAGGFAEAFF. CDR3 nucleotides: TGTGCCAGCATTTGGGCGGGGGGGTTCGCTGAAGCTTTCTTT.

This clone was counted a few times. The chain combines TRBV2 with TRBJ2-3; D is uncertain. V lost 6 bases and J 2 bases, leaving 15 bases between the germline ends. Germline V gene data show CDR1 as SNHLY and CDR2 as FYNNEI. This CDR3 spans 15 amino acids. CDR3 sequence (DNA): TGTGCCAGCAGCCCGCCGTACTCCAACACAGATACGCAGTATTTT. Protein sequence: CASSPPYSNTDTQYF.